Following are 18 T cell receptor beta chains from one sample sequenced in a study of T cell clonality in common variable immunodeficiency. Regarding the study as a whole: Reportedly, TCR beta sequences from common variable immunodeficiency showed fewer deletions and N-nucleotide insertions.

These receptors are not linked to any known antigen. Clones were read by immunoSEQ multiplex PCR, and TCRdb kept only the in-frame ones, dropping some. The sample contains more than 30,000 clones, none of them singletons. Material: peripheral blood mononuclear cells. The receptor set was obtained from a human donor with common variable immunodeficiency.

This clone was detected only a few times. The CDR3 end falls 3 residues outside the read, so it is completed with the germline J gene. The V and J genes are TRBV7-3 and TRBJ2-3; 12 nucleotides agree with TRBD2. The CDR3 runs to 14 residues. With V trimmed by 5 bases and J by 5 bases, 2 bases remained unmatched. From germline, CDR1 is SGHTA and CDR2 FQGTGA. CDR3 sequence reads: CASSLGLAGDTQYF. The DNA read from the CDR3 is TGTGCCAGCAGCCTGGGACTAGCGGGAGATACG.

This clone occurred many times. Sequencing ends 3 residues short of the CDR3 end; the germline J gene provides the rest. This sequence joins TRBV5-1 and TRBJ1-2; perhaps TRBD1 as D (6 bases). Germline V lookup: CDR1 SGHRS, CDR2 YFSETQ. This CDR3 has 15 residues. V was clipped by 5 bases and J by 4 bases, with 18 bases between them. The CDR3 region is CASSPEGGVLYGYTF. The sequenced CDR3 bases are TGCGCCAGCAGTCCCGAGGGGGGGGTCCTCTATGGC.

To note about this clone: The read ends 3 residues early relative to the CDR3; the germline J gene fills the gap. The chain combines TRBV2 with TRBJ2-5, with a weak D call TRBD2 (5 bases). CDR1 SNHLY and CDR2 FYNNEI come from the germline V gene. This CDR3 has 15 amino acids. Trimming pared 3 bases from V and 1 base from J, leaving 12 bases between. Incomplete CDR3 DNA: TGTGCCAGCAGTGACGGCGGGTTACCCCAAGAGACC. Translation: CASSDGGLPQET. The CDR3 as a whole reads CASSDGGLPQETQYF. Combining the CDR3 with reference TRBV2 and TRBJ2-5 gives the whole variable domain EPEVTQTPSHQVTQMGQEVILRCVPISNHLYFYWYRQILGQKVEFLVSFYNNEISEKSEIFDDQFSVERPDGSNFTLKIRSTKLEDSAMYFCASSDGGLPQETQYFGPGTRLLVL.

This clone occurred many times. Read sequence stops 3 residues before the CDR3 end, and the germline J gene provides the missing end. The chain combines TRBV29-1 with TRBJ1-1; 7 bases fit TRBD1. V shed 8 bases, J shed 1 base, and the junction held 7 bases outside the gene matches. Germline V gene data show CDR1 as SQVTM and CDR2 as ANQGSEA. This CDR3 has 13 residues. The sequenced CDR3 bases are TGCAGCCACCGGACAGGTGGGAACACTGAA. Amino acid sequence: CSHRTGGNTE. The full CDR3 protein reads CSHRTGGNTEAFF. Looking up the rest from reference TRBV29-1 and TRBJ1-1 gives the full variable domain: SAVISQKPSRDICQRGTSLTIQCQVDSQVTMMFWYRQQPGQSLTLIATANQGSEATYESGFVIDKFPISRPNLTFSTLTVSNMSPEDSSIYLCSHRTGGNTEAFFGQGTRLTVV.

This clone has a handful of counts. The CDR3 is cut off 3 residues early in the read; its end comes from the germline J gene. J is TRBJ1-1 and V is TRBV7-9, with no clear D. Deletions cut 2 bases from V and 3 bases from J, with 10 bases between. This CDR3 spans 14 amino acids. Germline values: CDR1 SEHNR, CDR2 FQNEAQ (reference sequence). The CDR3 protein is CASSLTPGYTEAFF. CDR3 DNA, as far as it was read: TGTGCCAGCAGCTTAACCCCGGGGTACACTGAA.

The CDR3 sequence: CAWSVRRLAGTPEHYEQYF. The DNA read from the CDR3 is TGTGCCTGGAGTGTACGGAGGCTAGCGGGGACCCCAGAACATTACGAG. This chain uses TRBV30 with TRBJ2-7; 9 positions agree with TRBD2. The CDR3 extends 3 residues past the end of the read, so its final part is completed from the germline J gene. Per the germline V gene, CDR1 is GTSNPN and CDR2 is SVGIG (reference sequence). After removal of 0 bases from V and 4 bases from J, the junction contained 19 bases not matched to a gene. CDR3 size: 19 residues.

Concerning this clone itself: The read ends 3 residues before the CDR3 terminus; that terminus is restored from the germline J gene. V gene TRBV7-2 combines with J gene TRBJ1-1, with D perhaps matching TRBD1 (5 bases). The germline V and J ends were trimmed by 3 bases and 1 base, with 12 bases remaining between them. The germline V gene encodes CDR1 SGHTA and CDR2 FQGNSA. The CDR3 is 15 amino acids. The CDR3 sequence is CASSLTAGGNTEAFF. CDR3 DNA, as far as it was read: TGTGCCAGCAGCTTGACAGCCGGGGGGAACACTGAA. Full variable domain (outside the CDR3, taken from reference TRBV7-2 and TRBJ1-1): GAGVSQSPSNKVTEKGKDVELRCDPISGHTALYWYRQSLGQGLEFLIYFQGNSAPDKSGLPSDRFSAERTGGSVSTLTIQRTQQEDSAVYLCASSLTAGGNTEAFFGQGTRLTVV.

Notes on this clone: The read halts 3 residues ahead of the CDR3 end, with the missing end drawn from the germline J gene. The chain carries TRBV19 and TRBJ1-1, with D unclear. The CDR3 length is 14 residues. Deletions cut 1 base from V and 0 bases from J, with 6 bases between. From germline, CDR1 is LNHDA and CDR2 SQIVND (reference sequence). The CDR3 sequence: CASSIGTLNTEAFF. The sequenced part of the CDR3 DNA is TGTGCCAGTAGTATAGGAACTCTGAACACTGAA.

Concerning this clone: Sequencing ends 3 residues short of the CDR3 end; the germline J gene provides the rest. The chain links TRBV11-2 to TRBJ2-3, with unresolved D. Germline loops: CDR1 SGHAT, CDR2 FQNNGV. V lost 1 base, J lost 3 bases, and 11 bases lay in between. The CDR3 is made up of 15 amino acids. CDR3 sequence: CASSLGGVRTDTQYF. The sequenced CDR3 bases are TGTGCCAGCAGCTTAGGCGGCGTTCGGACAGATACG.

This clone was detected only a few times. The CDR3 end is not reached by the read, which stops 3 residues before it; the germline J gene fills it in. This sample includes further DNA sequences coding for the same CDR3. The chain uses TRBV18 and TRBJ2-1, with 8 bases identical to TRBD2. The CDR3 runs to 15 residues. CDR1 and CDR2 (germline): KGHSH, LQKENI. Trimming cost V 2 bases and J 6 bases; bases outside gene matches: 6. The CDR3 here is CASSPVGGAANEQFF. Partial CDR3 DNA: TGTGCCAGCTCACCAGTCGGGGGGGCAGCCAATGAG.

This clone has only a few counts. The read terminates 3 residues before the CDR3 end, so the remaining end is supplied by the germline J gene. The chain joins TRBV5-5 to TRBJ2-7; 8 positions agree with TRBD2. V shed 0 bases and J 2 bases; nucleotides not matched to a gene: 4. This CDR3 region has 15 residues. The germline CDR1 and CDR2 sequences are SGHKS and YYEKEE (reference sequence). CDR3 bases read: TGTGCCAGCAGCTTGGCCGGGGGGGCCGCCTACGAG. Translated, it gives CASSLAGGAAYE. The CDR3 reads in full as CASSLAGGAAYEQYF. The complete variable domain, with remaining parts taken from reference TRBV5-5 and TRBJ2-7, reads DAGVTQSPTHLIKTRGQQVTLRCSPISGHKSVSWYQQVLGQGPQFIFQYYEKEERGRGNFPDRFSARQFPNYSSELNVNALLLGDSALYLCASSLAGGAAYEQYFGPGTRLTVT.

Comment on this clone: The CDR3 goes on 3 residues after the read ends, and that part is filled in from the germline J gene. The chain joins TRBV5-1 to TRBJ2-1; 7 bases map to TRBD1. Germline assignment: CDR1 SGHRS and CDR2 YFSETQ. The trim removed 4 bases at V and 8 bases at J, leaving 6 bases unmatched. The CDR3 spans 13 residues. The covered CDR3 bases are TGCGCCAGCAGCCGGCGACAGGGCTATGAG. Its protein is CASSRRQGYE. The complete CDR3 reads CASSRRQGYEQFF.

The table lists this clone with many counts. The sequenced fragment ends 3 residues before the CDR3 boundary, so the rest is inferred from the germline J gene. The chain joins TRBV20-1 to TRBJ1-5, with D perhaps TRBD1 (5 bases). The CDR3 length is 14 residues. V lost 6 bases and J 6 bases, leaving 18 bases between the germline ends. CDR1 and CDR2 from the germline V gene are DFQATT and SNEGSKA (reference sequence). The DNA read from the CDR3 is TGCAGTGCCACAGACGGACAATCTCTTCAGCCC. Residues: CSATDGQSLQP. The whole CDR3 is CSATDGQSLQPQHF.

Worth noting for this clone: Sequencing ends 3 residues short of the CDR3 end; the germline J gene provides the rest. The chain is built from TRBV6-2 or TRBV6-3 and TRBJ2-5, with D unresolved. V was clipped by 3 bases and J by 6 bases, with 8 bases between them. Looked up from germline, CDR1 is MNHEY and CDR2 is SVGEGT. This CDR3 contains 12 residues. CDR3 DNA, as far as it was read: TGTGCCAGCAGTTATGGGCAGCAGACC. Residues: CASSYGQQT. The entire CDR3 protein is CASSYGQQTQYF.

The table lists this clone with many counts. The missing CDR3 end, 3 residues past where the read stops, is filled in from the germline J gene. This chain uses TRBV14 with TRBJ2-3, with 7 bases lining up with TRBD2. This CDR3 spans 14 amino acids. Germline V CDR1 and CDR2: SGHDN, FVKESK. J lost 1 base, V lost 4 bases, and 2 bases had no gene match. The CDR3 here is CASSLLAGTDTQYF. The covered CDR3 bases are TGTGCCAGCAGCCTCCTAGCGGGCACAGATACG.

Concerning this clone itself: The read ends 3 residues early relative to the CDR3; the germline J gene fills the gap. This same CDR3 is encoded by further DNA sequences in the sample. The chain joins TRBV19 to TRBJ1-2; tentative D call: TRBD1 (5 bases). Per germline, CDR1 LNHDA and CDR2 SQIVND (reference sequence). The CDR3 consists of 15 residues. The V gene lost 5 bases and the J gene lost 4 bases, with 17 bases spanning the gap. Partial CDR3 DNA: TGTGCCAGTAGTTTCCTTCCGGGGACTGGCTATGGC. Translated: CASSFLPGTGYG. The complete CDR3 sequence is CASSFLPGTGYGYTF.

This clone was detected a few times. The DNA ends 3 residues before the CDR3 does, and the rest of the CDR3 is filled in from the germline J gene. The chain joins TRBV7-9 to TRBJ1-4; 7 bases are a match to TRBD1. Germline CDR1 reads SEHNR; CDR2 reads FQNEAQ (reference sequence). The CDR3 is made up of 15 amino acids. Trimming removed 5 bases from V and 6 bases from J; junction bases left unmatched: 9. CDR3 DNA, as far as it was read: TGTGCCAGCAGCCCCGGAACCACAGGGGATGAAAAA. It specifies CASSPGTTGDEK. The full CDR3 protein reads CASSPGTTGDEKLFF.

This clone has a count of ten or more. The read halts 3 residues ahead of the CDR3 end, with the missing end drawn from the germline J gene. The rearrangement joins TRBV20-1 to TRBJ2-3, with 10 bases fitting TRBD2. Germline V CDR1 and CDR2: DFQATT, SNEGSKA (reference sequence). The CDR3 consists of 14 residues. V dropped 6 bases and J dropped 6; count of bases not matched to a gene: 9. CDR3 in amino acids: CSADEAGGQDTQYF. The CDR3 bases that were read are TGCAGTGCCGACGAAGCGGGGGGGCAGGATACG.